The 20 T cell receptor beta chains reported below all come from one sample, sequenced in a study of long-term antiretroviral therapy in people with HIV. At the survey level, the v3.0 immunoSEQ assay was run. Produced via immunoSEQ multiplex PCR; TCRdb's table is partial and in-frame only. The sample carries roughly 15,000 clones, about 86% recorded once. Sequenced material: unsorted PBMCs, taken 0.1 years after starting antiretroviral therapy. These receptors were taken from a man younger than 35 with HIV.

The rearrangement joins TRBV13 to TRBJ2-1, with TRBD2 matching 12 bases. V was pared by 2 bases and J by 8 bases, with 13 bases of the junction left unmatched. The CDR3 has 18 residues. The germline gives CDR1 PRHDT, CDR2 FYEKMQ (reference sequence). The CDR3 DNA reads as TGTGCCAGCAGCTTATCGGAGACTAGCGGGAGAGGGTGGGATGAGCAGTTCTTC. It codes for CASSLSETSGRGWDEQFF.

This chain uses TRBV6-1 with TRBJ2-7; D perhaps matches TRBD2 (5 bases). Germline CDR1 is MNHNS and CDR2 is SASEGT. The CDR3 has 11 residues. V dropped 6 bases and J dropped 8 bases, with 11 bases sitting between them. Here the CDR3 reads CASRDFGKQYF. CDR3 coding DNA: TGTGCCAGCAGGGATTTCGGGAAGCAGTACTTC.

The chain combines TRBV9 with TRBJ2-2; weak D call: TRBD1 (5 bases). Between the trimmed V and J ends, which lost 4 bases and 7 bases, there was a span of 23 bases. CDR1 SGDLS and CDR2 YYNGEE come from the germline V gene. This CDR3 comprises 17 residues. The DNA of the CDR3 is TGTGCCAGCAGCACCCCAGACAATTTTCTCAGGGTCGGGGAGCTGTTTTTT. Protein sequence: CASSTPDNFLRVGELFF. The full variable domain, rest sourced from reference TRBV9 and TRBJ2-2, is DSGVTQTPKHLITATGQRVTLRCSPRSGDLSVYWYQQSLDQGLQFLIQYYNGEERAKGNILERFSAQQFPDLHSELNLSSLELGDSALYFCASSTPDNFLRVGELFFGEGSRLTVL.

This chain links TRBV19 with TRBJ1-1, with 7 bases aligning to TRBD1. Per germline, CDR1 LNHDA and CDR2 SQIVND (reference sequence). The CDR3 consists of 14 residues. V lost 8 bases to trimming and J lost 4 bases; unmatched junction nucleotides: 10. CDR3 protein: CASWHRGGSTEAFF. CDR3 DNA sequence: TGTGCCAGTTGGCACAGGGGAGGAAGCACTGAAGCTTTCTTT.

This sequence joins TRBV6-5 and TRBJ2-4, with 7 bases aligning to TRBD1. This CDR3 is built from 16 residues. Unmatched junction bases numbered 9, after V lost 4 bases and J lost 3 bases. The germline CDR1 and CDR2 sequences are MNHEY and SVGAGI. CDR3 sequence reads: CASSFLDRVGKNIQYF. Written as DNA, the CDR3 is TGTGCCAGCAGTTTCCTCGACAGGGTGGGCAAAAACATTCAGTACTTC.

The CDR3 loop is CASSLRSGNTIYF. CDR3 in DNA: TGTGCCAGCAGTTTAAGATCTGGAAACACCATATATTTT. The J gene is TRBJ1-3, the V gene TRBV6-6; D remains unclear. V was trimmed by 4 bases and J by 1 base, leaving 5 bases between them. Germline V gene sequence: CDR1 MNHNY, CDR2 SVGAGI (reference sequence). This CDR3 region has 13 residues.

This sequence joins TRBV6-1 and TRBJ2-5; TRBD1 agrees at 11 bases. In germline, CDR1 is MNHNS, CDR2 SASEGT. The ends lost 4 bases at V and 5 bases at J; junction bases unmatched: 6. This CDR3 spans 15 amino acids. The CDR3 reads CASSGGQGAMETQYF. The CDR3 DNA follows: TGTGCCAGCAGTGGAGGACAGGGGGCGATGGAGACCCAGTACTTC.

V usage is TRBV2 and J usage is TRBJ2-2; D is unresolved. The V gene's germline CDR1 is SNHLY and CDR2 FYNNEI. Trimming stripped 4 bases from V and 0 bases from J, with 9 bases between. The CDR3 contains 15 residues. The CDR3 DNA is TGTGCCAGCAGTGTAGGCGTGTCGAACACCGGGGAGCTGTTTTTT. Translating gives CASSVGVSNTGELFF. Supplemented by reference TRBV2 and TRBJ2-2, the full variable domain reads EPEVTQTPSHQVTQMGQEVILRCVPISNHLYFYWYRQILGQKVEFLVSFYNNEISEKSEIFDDQFSVERPDGSNFTLKIRSTKLEDSAMYFCASSVGVSNTGELFFGEGSRLTVL.

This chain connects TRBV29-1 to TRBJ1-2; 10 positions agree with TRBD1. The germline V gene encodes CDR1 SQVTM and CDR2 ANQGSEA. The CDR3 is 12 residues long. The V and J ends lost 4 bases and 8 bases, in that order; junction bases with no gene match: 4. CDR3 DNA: TGCAGCGTTGCCGGGACAGGGGACGGCTACACCTTC. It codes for CSVAGTGDGYTF.

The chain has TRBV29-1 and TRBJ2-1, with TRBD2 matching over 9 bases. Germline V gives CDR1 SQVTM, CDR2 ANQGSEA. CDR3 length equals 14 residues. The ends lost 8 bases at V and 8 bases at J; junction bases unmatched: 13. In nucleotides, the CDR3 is TGCAGCTCCGATGGGGGACTAGCTCTAGATGAGCAGTTCTTC. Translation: CSSDGGLALDEQFF.

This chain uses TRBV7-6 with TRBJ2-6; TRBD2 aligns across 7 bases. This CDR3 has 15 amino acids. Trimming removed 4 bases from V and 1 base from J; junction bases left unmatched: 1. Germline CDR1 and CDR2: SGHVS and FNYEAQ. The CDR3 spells CASSSGGSGANVLTF. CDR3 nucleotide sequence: TGTGCCAGCAGCTCGGGGGGATCTGGGGCCAACGTCCTGACTTTC.

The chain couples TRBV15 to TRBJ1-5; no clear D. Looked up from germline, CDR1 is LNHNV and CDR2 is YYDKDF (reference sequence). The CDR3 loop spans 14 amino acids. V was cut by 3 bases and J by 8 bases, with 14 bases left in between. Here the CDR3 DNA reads TGTGCCACCAGCAGTAGTAGAAGCGGAAAGCCCCAGCATTTT. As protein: CATSSSRSGKPQHF.

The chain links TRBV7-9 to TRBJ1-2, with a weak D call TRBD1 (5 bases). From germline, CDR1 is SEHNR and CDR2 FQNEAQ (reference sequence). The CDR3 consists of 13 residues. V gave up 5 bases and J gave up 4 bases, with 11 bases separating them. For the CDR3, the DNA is TGTGCCAGCAGCCCGTGGGGGGGCTATGGCTACACCTTC. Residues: CASSPWGGYGYTF.

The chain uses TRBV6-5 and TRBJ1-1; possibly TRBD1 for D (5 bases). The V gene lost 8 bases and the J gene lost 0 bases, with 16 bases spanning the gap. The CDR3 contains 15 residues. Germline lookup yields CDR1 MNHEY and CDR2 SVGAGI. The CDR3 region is CASRARDHMNTEAFF. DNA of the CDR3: TGTGCCAGCCGGGCTAGGGACCACATGAACACTGAAGCTTTCTTT.

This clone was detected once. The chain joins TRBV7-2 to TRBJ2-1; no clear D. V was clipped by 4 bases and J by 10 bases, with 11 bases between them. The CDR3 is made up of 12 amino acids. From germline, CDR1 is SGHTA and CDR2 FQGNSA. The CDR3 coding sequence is TGTGCCAGCAGCTCACATCCGGACGAGCAGTTCTTC. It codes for CASSSHPDEQFF.

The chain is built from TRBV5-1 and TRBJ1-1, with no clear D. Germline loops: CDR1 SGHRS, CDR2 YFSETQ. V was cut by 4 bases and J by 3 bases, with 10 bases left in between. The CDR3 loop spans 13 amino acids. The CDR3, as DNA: TGCGCCAGCAGCCCTTATAGTGACACTGAAGCTTTCTTT. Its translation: CASSPYSDTEAFF.

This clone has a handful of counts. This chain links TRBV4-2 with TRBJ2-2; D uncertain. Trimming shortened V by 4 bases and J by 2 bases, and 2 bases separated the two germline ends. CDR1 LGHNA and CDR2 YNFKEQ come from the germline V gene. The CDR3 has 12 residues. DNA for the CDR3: TGTGCCAGCAGCCTCAACACCGGGGAGCTGTTTTTT. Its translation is CASSLNTGELFF.

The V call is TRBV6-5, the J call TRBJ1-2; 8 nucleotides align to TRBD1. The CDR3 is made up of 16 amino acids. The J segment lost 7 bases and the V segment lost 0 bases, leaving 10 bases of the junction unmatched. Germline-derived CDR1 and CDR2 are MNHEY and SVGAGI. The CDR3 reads CASSYSWAGGAVGYTF. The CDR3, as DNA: TGTGCCAGCAGTTACTCATGGGCAGGGGGCGCGGTTGGCTACACCTTC.

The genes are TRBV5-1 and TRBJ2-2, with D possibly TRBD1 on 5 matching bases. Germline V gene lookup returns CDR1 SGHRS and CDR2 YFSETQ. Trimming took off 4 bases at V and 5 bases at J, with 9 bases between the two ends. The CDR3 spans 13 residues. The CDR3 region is CASSEQGTGELFF. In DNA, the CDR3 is TGCGCCAGCAGCGAGCAGGGTACCGGGGAGCTGTTTTTT.

The CDR3 nucleotides are TGTGCCAGCATCCATTTTTTTTCTAACTATGGCTACACCTTC. It encodes CASIHFFSNYGYTF. The chain uses TRBV11-2 and TRBJ1-2, with D uncertain. V shed 7 bases and J shed 0 bases, with 12 bases lying between them. Per the germline V gene, CDR1 is SGHAT and CDR2 is FQNNGV. This CDR3 is 14 amino acids long.